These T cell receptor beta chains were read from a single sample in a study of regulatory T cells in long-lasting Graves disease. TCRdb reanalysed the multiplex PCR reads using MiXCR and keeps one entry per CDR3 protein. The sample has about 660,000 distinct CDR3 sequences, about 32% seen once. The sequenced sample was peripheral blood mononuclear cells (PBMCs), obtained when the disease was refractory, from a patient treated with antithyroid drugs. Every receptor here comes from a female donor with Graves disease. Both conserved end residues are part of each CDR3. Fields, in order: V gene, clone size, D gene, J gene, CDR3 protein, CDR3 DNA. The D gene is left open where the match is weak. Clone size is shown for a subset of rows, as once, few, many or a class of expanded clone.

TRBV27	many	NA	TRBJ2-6	CASSIRDSSGANVLTF	TGTGCCAGCAGCATTAGGGATAGCTCTGGGGCCAACGTCCTGACTTTC
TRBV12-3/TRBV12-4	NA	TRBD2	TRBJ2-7	CASSLTSGRVEQYF	TGTGCCAGCAGTTTGACTAGCGGGAGGGTCGAGCAGTACTTC
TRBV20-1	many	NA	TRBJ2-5	CSARAPGPGETQYF	TGCAGTGCTAGGGCTCCCGGGCCCGGAGAGACCCAGTACTTC
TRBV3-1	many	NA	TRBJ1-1	CASSRTATEAFF	TGTGCCAGCAGCCGGACAGCCACTGAAGCTTTCTTT
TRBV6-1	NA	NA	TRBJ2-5	CASRPRALYQETQYF	TGTGCCAGCCGGCCTCGGGCCCTGTACCAAGAGACCCAGTACTTC
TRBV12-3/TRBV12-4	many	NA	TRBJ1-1	CASRNPVEAFF	TGTGCCAGCAGGAATCCGGTTGAAGCTTTCTTT
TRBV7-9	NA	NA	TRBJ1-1	CASNTRTVLNTEAFF	TGTGCCAGCAACACCAGGACAGTGCTGAACACTGAAGCTTTCTTT
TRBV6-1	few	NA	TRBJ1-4	CASGQPGFNEKLFF	TGTGCCAGCGGCCAACCGGGATTTAATGAAAAACTGTTTTTT
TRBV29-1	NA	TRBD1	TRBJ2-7	CSVDRTGGEQYF	TGCAGCGTTGATAGGACAGGGGGCGAGCAGTACTTC
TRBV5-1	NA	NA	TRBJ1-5	CASSATGNSNQPQHF	TGCGCCAGCAGCGCAACCGGGAATAGCAATCAGCCCCAGCATTTT
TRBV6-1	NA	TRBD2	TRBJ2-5	CASTPLAGGPETQYF	TGTGCCAGCACCCCTCTAGCGGGAGGGCCAGAGACCCAGTACTTC